This T cell receptor (beta chain) was recovered during a study of blood T cell repertoires in COVID-19. For the study at large: Whether acute or convalescent, the COVID-19 samples came from the United States, Italy and Spain.

Trimming pared 3 bases from V and 2 bases from J, leaving 11 bases between. The CDR3 extends over 14 amino acids. Looked up from germline, CDR1 is MDHEN and CDR2 is SYDVKM. As handled by the study authors: Scientists estimated how many nucleated cells there were by amplifying reference gene primers. Clones were read by immunoSEQ multiplex PCR, and TCRdb kept only the in-frame ones, dropping some. Clone size and V and J calls were adopted from that table, with D and trimming inferred from the DNA. The sample yields about 74,000 clones, over 85% seen once. V and J are TRBV28 and TRBJ2-7, with a tentative D call TRBD1 (5 bases). The receptor was isolated from a middle-aged man with acute or convalescent COVID-19. Sequenced: peripheral blood. The CDR3 bases are TGTGCCAGCAGTTTTTGGGGCAGGGCCTACGAGCAGTACGTC. This sequence encodes CASSFWGRAYEQYV.